These 23 T cell receptor beta chains came from one sample sequenced in a study of blood T cell repertoires in COVID-19 (TCRdb year 2020). Libraries were prepared through the immunoSEQ multiplex PCR assay. TCRdb carries this immuneACCESS record with in-frame sequences only. Its versions omit some clonotypes, under half of them owing to an unresolved V gene in the studies checked, with the rest unexplained. Across this sample there are approximately 270,000 clones, with 70% to 90% seen only once. Around 4.5% of the sample is held by the ten biggest clonotypes. Sequencing was carried out using PBMCs or T cells enriched from blood (not recorded which). The receptors were gathered from a woman in her twenties or thirties who had recovered from COVID-19.

The genes are TRBV10-1 and TRBJ2-3; the match to TRBD2 covers 9 bases. Germline V gives CDR1 WNHNN, CDR2 SYGVQD (reference sequence). V gave up 3 bases and J gave up 2 bases; unmatched junction bases: 3. The CDR3 loop spans 15 amino acids. The CDR3 nucleotides read TGCGCCAGCAGTGATAGACTAGCGGTCACAGATACGCAGTATTTT. Translating it yields CASSDRLAVTDTQYF.

The chain uses TRBV2 and TRBJ2-5, with a weak D call TRBD1 (7 bases). The germline V and J ends were trimmed by 7 bases and 2 bases, with 17 bases remaining between them. The CDR3 runs to 15 residues. Germline V lookup: CDR1 SNHLY, CDR2 FYNNEI. The CDR3 is CASKGTRDSQETQYF. CDR3 in DNA: TGTGCCAGCAAGGGAACGCGGGACAGTCAAGAGACCCAGTACTTC.

The DNA of the CDR3 is TGTGCCAGCAGCCCTTCCGGGTACACTGAAGCTTTCTTT. Protein product: CASSPSGYTEAFF. The chain couples TRBV28 to TRBJ1-1; unclear D gene. V was pared by 6 bases and J by 3 bases, with 11 bases between. Germline V CDR1 and CDR2: MDHEN, SYDVKM. This CDR3 region has 13 residues.

This clone was counted a few times. The rearrangement joins TRBV18 to TRBJ2-7; maybe TRBD2 (7 bases). The length of the CDR3 is 13 residues. V shed 6 bases and J shed 5 bases, with 14 bases lying between them. Germline V lookup: CDR1 KGHSH, CDR2 LQKENI. CDR3 loop: CASSPRGGHEQYF. CDR3 nucleotides: TGTGCCAGCTCCCCGAGGGGGGGCCACGAGCAGTACTTC.

The CDR3 sequence: CASSLVSGSYEQYF. CDR3 coding DNA: TGTGCCAGCAGCTTAGTTAGCGGGAGCTACGAGCAGTACTTC. The V call is TRBV13, the J call TRBJ2-7, with 9 bases that match TRBD2. CDR3 length equals 14 residues. Germline CDR1 and CDR2: PRHDT and FYEKMQ (reference sequence). Unmatched junction bases numbered 1, after V lost 1 base and J lost 3 bases.

CDR3 loop: CASSLQGQMNTEAFF. The CDR3 nucleotides read TGTGCCAGCAGCTTACAGGGACAGATGAACACTGAAGCTTTCTTT. The rearrangement links TRBV11-2 to TRBJ1-1; 7 bases match TRBD1. This CDR3 spans 15 amino acids. The J segment lost 0 bases and the V segment lost 2 bases, leaving 3 bases of the junction unmatched. CDR1 is SGHAT and CDR2 is FQNNGV in the germline V gene.

The rearrangement links TRBV29-1 to TRBJ2-3, with D unclear. Germline loops: CDR1 SQVTM, CDR2 ANQGSEA. The CDR3 is made up of 12 amino acids. The V end was cut by 6 bases, the J end by 1 base, with 8 bases between. CDR3 sequence: CSVSDGTDTQYF. CDR3 sequence (DNA): TGCAGCGTGAGCGATGGCACAGATACGCAGTATTTT.

CDR3 loop: CASSQFGTGLNTEAFF. Written as DNA, the CDR3 is TGTGCCAGCAGCCAGTTTGGGACAGGGCTTAACACTGAAGCTTTCTTT. The gene calls are TRBV3-1 (or the pseudogene TRBV3-2) and TRBJ1-1; the match to TRBD1 covers 9 bases. Germline V lookup: CDR1 LGHDT, CDR2 YNNKEL (reference sequence). This CDR3 region has 16 residues. V shed 3 bases, J shed 2 bases, and the junction held 7 bases outside the gene matches.

The chain recombines TRBV7-9 with TRBJ1-4; possibly TRBD1 for D (5 bases). V was clipped by 2 bases and J by 8 bases, with 15 bases between them. The CDR3 has 15 residues. CDR1 SEHNR and CDR2 FQNEAQ come from the germline V gene (reference sequence). As DNA, the CDR3 is TGTGCCAGCAGCTTACCCTGGGGGGTAGGGGAAAAACTGTTTTTT. Protein: CASSLPWGVGEKLFF.

V and J are TRBV6-5 and TRBJ2-2, with a weak D call TRBD1 (5 bases). Germline V gene data show CDR1 as MNHEY and CDR2 as SVGAGI. This CDR3 contains 14 residues. Deletions cut 4 bases from V and 3 bases from J, with 9 bases between. CDR3 coding DNA: TGTGCCAGCAGTTCGACAGAGTACACCGGGGAGCTGTTTTTT. Residues: CASSSTEYTGELFF.

The J gene is TRBJ1-6, the V gene TRBV19, with 9 nucleotides matching TRBD1. V dropped 6 bases and J dropped 7; count of bases not matched to a gene: 7. Germline CDR1 reads LNHDA; CDR2 reads SQIVND (reference sequence). The CDR3 runs to 15 residues. The chain's CDR3 is CASSLLGTGNSPLHF. The CDR3 region has the DNA TGTGCCAGTAGCTTACTCGGGACAGGGAATTCACCCCTCCACTTT.

The chain recombines TRBV19 with TRBJ1-5; TRBD1 might be the D (6 bases). The germline V gene has CDR1 LNHDA and CDR2 SQIVND (reference sequence). With 7 bases removed from V and 2 bases from J, the gap between germline ends came to 21 bases. This CDR3 comprises 17 residues. CDR3 DNA: TGTGCCAGTACCTCATATCCTAGGGCAGGGGGCAATCAGCCCCAGCATTTT. Its protein is CASTSYPRAGGNQPQHF.

The chain has TRBV19 and TRBJ1-1; D gene unclear. The ends were cut back, 5 bases at V and 2 bases at J, with 6 bases in the middle. Germline-derived CDR1 and CDR2 are LNHDA and SQIVND (reference sequence). The CDR3 is 12 amino acids. The CDR3 DNA sequence: TGTGCCAGTAGTGAGATCAACACTGAAGCTTTCTTT. It encodes CASSEINTEAFF.

This sequence joins TRBV7-9 and TRBJ2-1, with no clear D. The CDR3 covers 11 residues. The germline CDR1 and CDR2 sequences are SEHNR and FQNEAQ (reference sequence). Trimming removed 3 bases at V and 8 bases at J, with 5 bases between. CDR3 sequence reads: CASSFLDEQFF. DNA of the CDR3: TGTGCCAGCAGCTTCTTAGATGAGCAGTTCTTC.

The chain uses TRBV3-1 (or the pseudogene TRBV3-2) and TRBJ1-6; D is possibly TRBD1 (5 bases). The germline gives CDR1 LGHDT, CDR2 YNNKEL (reference sequence). The length of the CDR3 is 16 residues. V was clipped by 1 base and J by 7 bases, with 14 bases between them. The CDR3 nucleotides read TGTGCCAGCAGCCAAGGGTCGGGACTCACAAATTCACCCCTCCACTTT. This translates into CASSQGSGLTNSPLHF.

CDR3 DNA sequence: TGTGCCAGTAGTATAGCACCAAGCGGGGGGCACATCTCCTACAATGAGCAGTTCTTC. Translating it yields CASSIAPSGGHISYNEQFF. V and J are TRBV19 and TRBJ2-1; 9 positions match TRBD2. Germline trimming cut 1 base from V and 0 bases from J; bases unmatched to any gene: 10. The CDR3 has 19 amino acids. CDR1 is LNHDA and CDR2 is SQIVND in the germline V gene (reference sequence).

The gene calls are TRBV9 and TRBJ2-3; a possible D gene is TRBD1 (5 bases). Germline assignment: CDR1 SGDLS and CDR2 YYNGEE. This CDR3 comprises 15 residues. The ends were cut back, 0 bases at V and 0 bases at J, with 8 bases in the middle. The DNA of the CDR3 is TGTGCCAGCAGCGTAGGGGGCAGCAGCACAGATACGCAGTATTTT. It is translated as CASSVGGSSTDTQYF. Full variable domain (missing parts from reference TRBV9 and TRBJ2-3): DSGVTQTPKHLITATGQRVTLRCSPRSGDLSVYWYQQSLDQGLQFLIQYYNGEERAKGNILERFSAQQFPDLHSELNLSSLELGDSALYFCASSVGGSSTDTQYFGPGTRLTVL.

The chain uses TRBV5-8 and TRBJ1-5; possible D gene TRBD1, 6 bases. Germline V CDR1 and CDR2: SGHTS, YDEGEE. V was shortened by 4 bases and J by 7 bases, with 18 bases between the two germline ends. CDR3 size: 15 residues. CDR3 bases: TGTGCCAGCAGCCCAGGGAGACAGGTGAGACAGCCCCAGCATTTT. Residues: CASSPGRQVRQPQHF.

The chain uses TRBV7-3 and TRBJ2-2; no clear D. V gave up 5 bases and J gave up 8 bases, with 12 bases separating them. Germline CDR1 reads SGHTA; CDR2 reads FQGTGA. The CDR3 consists of 13 residues. In nucleotides, the CDR3 is TGTGCCAGCAGCCCAAGCGTCAGAGGGGAGCTGTTTTTT. As protein: CASSPSVRGELFF.

The chain combines TRBV16 with TRBJ2-7; perhaps TRBD2 as D (6 bases). V was trimmed by 4 bases and J by 5 bases, leaving 15 bases between them. This CDR3 contains 14 residues. CDR1 and CDR2 from the germline V gene are KGHSY and FQNENV. The CDR3 DNA reads as TGTGCCAGCAGCCCCCCTCTGGGGGGACACGAGCAGTACTTC. Translated, it gives CASSPPLGGHEQYF. The whole variable domain, filled in from reference TRBV16 and TRBJ2-7, reads GEEVAQTPKHLVRGEGQKAKLYCAPIKGHSYVFWYQQVLKNEFKFLISFQNENVFDETGMPKERFSAKCLPNSPCSLEIQATKLEDSAVYFCASSPPLGGHEQYFGPGTRLTVT.

The chain couples TRBV7-9 to TRBJ1-1, with 7 nucleotides matching TRBD1. Germline V gene lookup returns CDR1 SEHNR and CDR2 FQNEAQ (reference sequence). The CDR3 length is 17 residues. The V and J ends lost 7 bases and 1 base, in that order; junction bases with no gene match: 15. CDR3 amino acids: CASNFGRQGWRNTEAFF. The CDR3 bases are TGTGCCAGCAACTTTGGGAGACAGGGTTGGAGGAACACTGAAGCTTTCTTT.

The J gene is TRBJ2-3, the V gene TRBV14; no clear D. V was cut by 0 bases and J by 4 bases, with 20 bases left in between. This CDR3 is 18 amino acids long. Germline V gene sequence: CDR1 SGHDN, CDR2 FVKESK. CDR3 residues: CASSQEYPTVMVSDTQYF. The CDR3 DNA follows: TGTGCCAGCAGCCAAGAGTATCCCACGGTGATGGTTTCAGATACGCAGTATTTT.

V is TRBV10-2 and J is TRBJ2-2; D not certain. The CDR3 has 14 residues. The V end was cut by 5 bases, the J end by 4 bases, with 11 bases between. Germline V CDR1 and CDR2: WSHSY, SAAADI. The CDR3 protein is CASSKDGLTGELFF. The CDR3 region has the DNA TGCGCCAGCAGTAAAGATGGCCTCACCGGGGAGCTGTTTTTT.